This T cell receptor (beta chain) was identified during a study of T cell responses to AZD1222 COVID-19 vaccine. General study findings and limits: Clonal diversity may have been underestimated in mostly white British donors.

Regarding this clone: Its antigen remains unidentified.

The CDR3 consists of 18 residues. Germline V CDR1 and CDR2: SGHVS, FNYEAQ. Unmatched junction bases numbered 6, after V lost 0 bases and J lost 3 bases. Some clones are missing from TCRdb's copy, which holds only in-frame ones; the method was immunoSEQ multiplex PCR. The sample has about 120,000 clones; about 86% are singletons. This sequence was found in an adult who received the AZD1222 COVID-19 vaccine. The sequencing here drew on peripheral blood, taken 28 days after the second AZD1222 dose. The J gene is TRBJ1-6, the V gene TRBV7-6; 9 nucleotides agree with TRBD1. CDR3 region: CASSLAPTGGFYNSPLHF. The CDR3 region has the DNA TGTGCCAGCAGCTTAGCGCCTACAGGGGGCTTCTATAATTCACCCCTCCACTTT.